This is a list of T cell receptor beta chains from one sample in a study of beta chain features in type 1 diabetes. Repertoires were generated with immunoSEQ multiplex PCR, while TCRdb's copy carries only in-frame clones and drops some. The table lists hundreds of thousands of clones, over 9.5% of them singletons. Sequencing input: naive CD4+ T cells from blood. The receptor set was obtained from a man younger than 35 in good health. CDR3s include the opening cysteine and the closing phenylalanine or tryptophan. The D gene is left open where the match is weak. Only some rows state a clone size, as once, few, many or a class for expanded clones.

. TRBJ2-1 TRBV28 TRBD2 TGTGCCAGCAGTCGGACTAGCGGGGCCTACAATGAGCAGTTCTTC CASSRTSGAYNEQFF
. TRBJ2-5 TRBV10-1 TRBD1 TGCGCCAGCAAACACAGGGGGCAAGAGACCCAGTACTTC CASKHRGQETQYF
few TRBJ1-2 TRBV5-1 . TGCGCCAGCAGCTTAGGCGGGAATTCTGGCTACACCTTC CASSLGGNSGYTF
. TRBJ2-7 TRBV6-5 TRBD1 TGTGCCAGCAGTCCCGCGGGACAGGGGGCCAACGAGCAGTACTTC CASSPAGQGANEQYF
few TRBJ2-2 TRBV7-7 TRBD1 TGTGCCAGCAGTCTCGGACAGGGACGGACCGGGGAGCTGTTTTTT CASSLGQGRTGELFF
. TRBJ2-5 TRBV6-1 . TGTGCCAGCAGTGAAATTTATCAAGAGACCCAGTACTTC CASSEIYQETQYF
few TRBJ2-7 TRBV25-1 TRBD2 TGTGCCAGCAGTGATTCCCCGGCGGGGGGCTACGAGCAGTACTTC CASSDSPAGGYEQYF
. TRBJ2-7 TRBV30 TRBD1 TGTGCCTGGAGTAAACAGGACAGGGGGCACGAGCAGTACTTC CAWSKQDRGHEQYF
few TRBJ2-6 TRBV5-1 . TGCGCCAGCAGCTTGGGAGACGGGTCTGGGGCCAACGTCCTGACTTTC CASSLGDGSGANVLTF
. TRBJ2-7 TRBV15 . TGTGCCACCAGCAGAGGCCGCCGGGAGTACGAGCAGTACTTC CATSRGRREYEQYF
few TRBJ2-7 TRBV7-2 . TGTGCCAGCAGCTTAGAAGCCAGCGCCTACGAGCAGTACTTC CASSLEASAYEQYF
. TRBJ2-5 TRBV14 . TGTGCCAGCAGCCAAGCGCCCAGAGAGACCCAGTACTTC CASSQAPRETQYF
few TRBJ1-1 TRBV18 TRBD1 TGTGCCAGCTCATCACAGGGGGCTCTATCTGAAGCTTTCTTT CASSSQGALSEAFF
. TRBJ2-1 TRBV14 TRBD2 TGTGCCAGCAGCCAACTAGCGGGGGCTTACAATGAGCAGTTCTTC CASSQLAGAYNEQFF
. TRBJ1-2 TRBV29-1 TRBD1 TGCAGCGTCGGGAGGGACAGCTTCTATGGCTACACCTTC CSVGRDSFYGYTF
few TRBJ2-1 TRBV5-4 . TGTGCCAGCAGCTCCCCGGGGGGCGCAGATACTGAGCAGTTCTTC CASSSPGGADTEQFF
. TRBJ1-2 TRBV30 TRBD1 TGTGCCTGGAGTCAGGGGGCGCTAGGATATGGCTACACCTTC CAWSQGALGYGYTF
. TRBJ2-3 TRBV10-3 . TGTGCCATCAGTCGCGTTAGGGTCGGGAAAGATACGCAGTATTTT CAISRVRVGKDTQYF
. TRBJ2-7 TRBV14 TRBD2 TGTGCCAGCAGCCAAGATGCAGGTAGCGGGGGAGGACCGTCCTACGAGCAGTACTTC CASSQDAGSGGGPSYEQYF
few TRBJ1-2 TRBV28 TRBD1 TGTGCCAGCAGTTCCGGGACAGGGATCTATGGCTACACCTTC CASSSGTGIYGYTF
. TRBJ2-2 TRBV12-5 TRBD2 TGTGCTAGTGGTTTGGAGCGGGGGGGTTGGACCGGGGAGCTGTTTTTT CASGLERGGWTGELFF
few TRBJ1-1 TRBV29-1 TRBD1 TGCAGCGTTTCCTGGGACAGACTGAACACTGAAGCTTTCTTT CSVSWDRLNTEAFF